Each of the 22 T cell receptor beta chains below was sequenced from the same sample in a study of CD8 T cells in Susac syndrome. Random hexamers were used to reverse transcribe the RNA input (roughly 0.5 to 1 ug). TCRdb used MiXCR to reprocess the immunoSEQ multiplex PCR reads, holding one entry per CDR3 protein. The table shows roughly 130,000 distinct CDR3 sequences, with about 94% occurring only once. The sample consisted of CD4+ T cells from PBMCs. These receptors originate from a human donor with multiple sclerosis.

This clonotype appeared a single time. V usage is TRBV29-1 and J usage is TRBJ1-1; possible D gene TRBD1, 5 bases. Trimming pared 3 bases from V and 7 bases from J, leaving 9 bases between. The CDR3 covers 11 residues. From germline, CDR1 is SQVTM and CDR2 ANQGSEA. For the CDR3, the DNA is TGCAGCGTTGAGTTGGGGGGTGAAGCTTTCTTT. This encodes CSVELGGEAFF.

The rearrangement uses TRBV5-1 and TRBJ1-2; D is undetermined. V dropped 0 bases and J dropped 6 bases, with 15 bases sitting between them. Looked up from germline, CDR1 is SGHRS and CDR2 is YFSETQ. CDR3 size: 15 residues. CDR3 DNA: TGCGCCAGCAGCTTGGCCCGGCGGTTGGTCGATGGCTACACCTTC. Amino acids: CASSLARRLVDGYTF.

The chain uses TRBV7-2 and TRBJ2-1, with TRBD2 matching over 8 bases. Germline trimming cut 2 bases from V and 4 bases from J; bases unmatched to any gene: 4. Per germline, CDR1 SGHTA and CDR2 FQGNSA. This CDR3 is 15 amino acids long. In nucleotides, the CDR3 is TGTGCCAGCAGCTTAAGGAGCGGGAGTTACAATGAGCAGTTCTTC. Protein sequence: CASSLRSGSYNEQFF.

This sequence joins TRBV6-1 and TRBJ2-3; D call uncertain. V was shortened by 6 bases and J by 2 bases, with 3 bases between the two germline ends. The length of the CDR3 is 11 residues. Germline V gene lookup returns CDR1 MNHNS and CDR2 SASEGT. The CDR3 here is CASSHTDTQYF. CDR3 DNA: TGTGCCAGCAGCCACACAGATACGCAGTATTTT.

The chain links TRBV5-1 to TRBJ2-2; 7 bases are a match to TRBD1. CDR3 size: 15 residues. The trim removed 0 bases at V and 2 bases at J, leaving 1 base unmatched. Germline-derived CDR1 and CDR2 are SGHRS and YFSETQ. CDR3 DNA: TGCGCCAGCAGCTTGGGGGACAGAAACACCGGGGAGCTGTTTTTT. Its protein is CASSLGDRNTGELFF.

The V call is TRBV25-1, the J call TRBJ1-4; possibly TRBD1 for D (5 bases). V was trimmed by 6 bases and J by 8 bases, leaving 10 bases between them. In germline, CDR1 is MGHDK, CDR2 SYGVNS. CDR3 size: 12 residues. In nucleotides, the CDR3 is TGTGCCAGCAGCGCGAGGACAGAAAAACTGTTTTTT. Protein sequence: CASSARTEKLFF. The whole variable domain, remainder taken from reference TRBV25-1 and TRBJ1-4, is EADIYQTPRYLVIGTGKKITLECSQTMGHDKMYWYQQDPGMELHLIHYSYGVNSTEKGDLSSESTVSRIRTEHFPLTLESARPSHTSQYLCASSARTEKLFFGSGTQLSVL.

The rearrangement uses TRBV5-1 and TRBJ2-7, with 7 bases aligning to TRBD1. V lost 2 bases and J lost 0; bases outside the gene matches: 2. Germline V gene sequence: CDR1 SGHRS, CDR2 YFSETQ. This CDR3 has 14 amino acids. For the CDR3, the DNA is TGCGCCAGCAGCTTAACAGGGGTCTCCTACGAGCAGTACTTC. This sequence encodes CASSLTGVSYEQYF.

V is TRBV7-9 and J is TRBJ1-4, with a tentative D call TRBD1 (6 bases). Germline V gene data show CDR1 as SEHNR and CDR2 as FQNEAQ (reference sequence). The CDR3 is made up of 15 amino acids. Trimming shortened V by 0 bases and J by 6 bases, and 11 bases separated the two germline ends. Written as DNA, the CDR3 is TGTGCCAGCAGCTTAGCGGTCACAGGGTATGAAAAACTGTTTTTT. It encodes CASSLAVTGYEKLFF.

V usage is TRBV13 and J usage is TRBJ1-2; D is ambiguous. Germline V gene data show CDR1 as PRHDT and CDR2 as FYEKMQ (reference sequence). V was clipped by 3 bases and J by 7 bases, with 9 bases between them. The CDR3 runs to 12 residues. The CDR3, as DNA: TGTGCCAGCAGCTTCCCCGGTCGTGGCTACACCTTC. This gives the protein CASSFPGRGYTF.

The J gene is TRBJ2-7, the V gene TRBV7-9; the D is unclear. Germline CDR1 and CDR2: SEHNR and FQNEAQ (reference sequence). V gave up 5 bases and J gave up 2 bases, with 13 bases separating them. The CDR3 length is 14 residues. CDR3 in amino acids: CASSPQVYTYEQYF. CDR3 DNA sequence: TGTGCCAGCAGCCCCCAGGTTTACACCTACGAGCAGTACTTC. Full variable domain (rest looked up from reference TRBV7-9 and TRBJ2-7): DTGVSQNPRHKITKRGQNVTFRCDPISEHNRLYWYRQTLGQGPEFLTYFQNEAQLEKSRLLSDRFSAERPKGSFSTLEIQRTEQGDSAMYLCASSPQVYTYEQYFGPGTRLTVT.

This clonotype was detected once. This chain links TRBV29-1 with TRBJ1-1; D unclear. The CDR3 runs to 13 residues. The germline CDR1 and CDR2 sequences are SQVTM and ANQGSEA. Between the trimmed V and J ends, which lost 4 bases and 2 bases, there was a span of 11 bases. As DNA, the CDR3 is TGCAGCGTTGTTAGGAGCTTCAACACTGAAGCTTTCTTT. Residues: CSVVRSFNTEAFF.

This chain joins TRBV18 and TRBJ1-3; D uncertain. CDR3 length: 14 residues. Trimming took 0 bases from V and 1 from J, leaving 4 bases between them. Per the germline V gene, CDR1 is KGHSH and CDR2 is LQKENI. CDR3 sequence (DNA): TGTGCCAGCTCACCACCCCCATCTGGAAACACCATATATTTT. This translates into CASSPPPSGNTIYF. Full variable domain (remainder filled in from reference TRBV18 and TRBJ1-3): NAGVMQNPRHLVRRRGQEARLRCSPMKGHSHVYWYRQLPEEGLKFMVYLQKENIIDESGMPKERFSAEFPKEGPSILRIQQVVRGDSAAYFCASSPPPSGNTIYFGEGSWLTVV.

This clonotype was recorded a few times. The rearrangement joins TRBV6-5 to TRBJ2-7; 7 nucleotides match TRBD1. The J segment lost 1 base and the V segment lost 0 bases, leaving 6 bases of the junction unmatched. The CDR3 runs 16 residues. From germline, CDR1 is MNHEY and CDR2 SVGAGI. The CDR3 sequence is CASSYSLTGASYEQYF. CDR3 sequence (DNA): TGTGCCAGCAGTTACTCACTTACAGGGGCGTCCTACGAGCAGTACTTC.

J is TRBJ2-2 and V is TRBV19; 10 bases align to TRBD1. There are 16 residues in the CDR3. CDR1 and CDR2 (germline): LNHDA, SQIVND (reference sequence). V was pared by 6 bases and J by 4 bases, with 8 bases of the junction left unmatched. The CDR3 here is CASRPRDRGRTGELFF. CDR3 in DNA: TGTGCCAGTAGACCGAGGGACAGGGGCCGCACCGGGGAGCTGTTTTTT. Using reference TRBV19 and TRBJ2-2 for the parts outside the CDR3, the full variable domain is DGGITQSPKYLFRKEGQNVTLSCEQNLNHDAMYWYRQDPGQGLRLIYYSQIVNDFQKGDIAEGYSVSREKKESFPLTVTSAQKNPTAFYLCASRPRDRGRTGELFFGEGSRLTVL.

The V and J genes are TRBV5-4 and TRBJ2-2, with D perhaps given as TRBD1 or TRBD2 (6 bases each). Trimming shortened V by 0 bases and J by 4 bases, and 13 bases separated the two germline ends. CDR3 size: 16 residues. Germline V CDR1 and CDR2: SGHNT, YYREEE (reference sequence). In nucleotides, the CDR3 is TGTGCCAGCAGCTTGGGGGGGCAGGGAGGCACCGGGGAGCTGTTTTTT. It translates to CASSLGGQGGTGELFF.

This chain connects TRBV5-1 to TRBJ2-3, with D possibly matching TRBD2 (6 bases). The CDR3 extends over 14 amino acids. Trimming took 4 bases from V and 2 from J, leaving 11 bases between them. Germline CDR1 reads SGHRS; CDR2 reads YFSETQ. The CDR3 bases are TGCGCCAGCAGCAGCGGGCGCAACACAGATACGCAGTATTTT. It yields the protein CASSSGRNTDTQYF.

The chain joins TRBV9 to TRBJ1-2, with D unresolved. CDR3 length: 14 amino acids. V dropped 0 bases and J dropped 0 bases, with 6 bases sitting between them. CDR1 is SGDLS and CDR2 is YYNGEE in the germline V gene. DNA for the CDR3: TGTGCCAGCAGCGTAGCGCTAACTAACTATGGCTACACCTTC. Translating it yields CASSVALTNYGYTF.

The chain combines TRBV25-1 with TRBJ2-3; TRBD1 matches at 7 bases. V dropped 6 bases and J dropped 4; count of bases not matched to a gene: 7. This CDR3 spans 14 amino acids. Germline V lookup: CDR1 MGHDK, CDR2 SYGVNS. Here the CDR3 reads CASSPTGRADTQYF. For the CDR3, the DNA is TGTGCCAGCAGCCCGACAGGGCGCGCAGATACGCAGTATTTT.

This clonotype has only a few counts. The CDR3 bases are TGTGCCAGCAGCTTAGAGAGCAACACTGAAGCTTTCTTT. This sequence encodes CASSLESNTEAFF. The chain is built from TRBV7-9 and TRBJ1-1; D is uncertain. This CDR3 spans 13 amino acids. V was pared by 1 base and J by 2 bases, with 5 bases between. CDR1 and CDR2 (germline): SEHNR, FQNEAQ (reference sequence). The complete variable domain, with remaining parts taken from reference TRBV7-9 and TRBJ1-1, reads DTGVSQNPRHKITKRGQNVTFRCDPISEHNRLYWYRQTLGQGPEFLTYFQNEAQLEKSRLLSDRFSAERPKGSFSTLEIQRTEQGDSAMYLCASSLESNTEAFFGQGTRLTVV.

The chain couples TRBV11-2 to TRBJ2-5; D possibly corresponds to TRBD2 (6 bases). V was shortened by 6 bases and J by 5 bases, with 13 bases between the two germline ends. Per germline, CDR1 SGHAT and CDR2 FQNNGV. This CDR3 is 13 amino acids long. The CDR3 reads CASRQSAGETQYF. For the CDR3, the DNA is TGTGCCAGCAGGCAATCGGCGGGGGAGACCCAGTACTTC.

The CDR3 loop is CASSLTGGVDEKLFF. CDR3 nucleotides: TGTGCCAGCAGCCTTACAGGGGGCGTGGATGAAAAACTGTTTTTT. V is TRBV7-2 and J is TRBJ1-4, with 9 positions matching TRBD1. CDR3 length equals 15 residues. Germline CDR1 reads SGHTA; CDR2 reads FQGNSA. V lost 5 bases to trimming and J lost 6 bases; unmatched junction nucleotides: 7.

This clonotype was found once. The CDR3 is CASSAAPLAGREQFF. In DNA, the CDR3 is TGTGCCAGCAGCGCGGCACCTTTGGCAGGGCGTGAGCAGTTCTTC. The rearrangement uses TRBV7-2 and TRBJ2-1; D is perhaps TRBD1 (5 bases). This CDR3 contains 15 residues. Germline V gene data show CDR1 as SGHTA and CDR2 as FQGNSA. Deletions cut 5 bases from V and 9 bases from J, with 20 bases between.